This TCR beta chain was found in a study of regulatory T cells in long-lasting Graves disease. About the research overall: Persistent Graves' disease denoted over 5 years of antithyroid drugs plus positive TSH receptor antibodies. Study-level results: It is possible that accuracy was reduced by the small size of the sample. Persistent patients had a count of shared public clonotypes (approximately 3,000) that exceeded that of new patients (approximately 1,000).

There are 15 residues in the CDR3. CDR1 and CDR2 from the germline V gene are LNHDA and SQIVND (reference sequence). Trimming cost V 3 bases and J 2 bases, with 11 bases left between them. Time point meaning: persistent/refractory GD, antithyroid drugs over 5 years with positive TRAb. Extracted RNA from PBMCs served as the source of the TCR library. This clonotype has a handful of counts. What it binds is unknown. Building of the TCR beta libraries involved iRepertoire HTBI primers and Arm-PCR of CDR3 regions. TCRdb re-derived calls from the multiplex PCR reads in MiXCR, one entry per CDR3 protein. This table has 400,000 to 500,000 distinct CDR3 sequences, around a fifth appearing once.

The source material was peripheral blood mononuclear cells (PBMCs), sampled when the disease was refractory, from a patient treated with antithyroid drugs. The TCR was taken from a female donor with Graves disease. The chain links TRBV19 to TRBJ1-5, with D possibly being TRBD1 (6 bases). This CDR3 is CASSMGAKGNQPQHF. The CDR3 coding sequence is TGTGCCAGTAGTATGGGGGCAAAGGGCAATCAGCCCCAGCATTTT.